The 13 T cell receptor beta chains listed next were all sequenced from one sample in a study of regulatory T cells in long-lasting Graves disease (dated by TCRdb to the early 2020s). The sample's time point label is to be understood as: persistent/refractory GD, antithyroid drugs over 5 years with positive TRAb. For both TCR sequencing and RNA sequencing, RNA was extracted from PBMCs in TRIzol. Libraries were prepared through multiplex PCR. Data came from an Illumina HiSeq 4000. CDR3 regions were amplified by Arm-PCR with iRepertoire HTBI primers to construct TCR beta libraries. TCRdb's own reprocessing of the public reads used fastp at Q25 and MiXCR and kept productive beta chains. All rows with the same CDR3 protein become a single entry with the most common DNA and genes. The sample table holds some 280,000 distinct CDR3 sequences, of which around 23% were seen once. The biggest ten clones account for roughly 50% of the sample.

This specimen consisted of peripheral blood mononuclear cells (PBMCs), obtained when the disease was refractory, from a patient treated with antithyroid drugs. Receptors originate from a female donor with Graves disease.

The chain carries TRBV28 and TRBJ1-5; 9 bases are a match to TRBD1. V was clipped by 5 bases and J by 7 bases; unmatched bases: 6. The germline gives CDR1 MDHEN, CDR2 SYDVKM. The CDR3 length is 14 residues. CDR3 nucleotide sequence: TGTGCCAGCAGTCCGGGACAGGGTGAACAGCCCCAGCATTTT. Its translation is CASSPGQGEQPQHF.

This clonotype was recorded a few times. The chain joins TRBV25-1 to TRBJ1-1; D remains ambiguous. The V gene lost 4 bases and the J gene lost 3 bases, with 3 bases spanning the gap. Looked up from germline, CDR1 is MGHDK and CDR2 is SYGVNS. There are 11 residues in the CDR3. In DNA form, the CDR3 reads TGTGCCAGCAGTGCGTACACTGAAGCTTTCTTT. Translation: CASSAYTEAFF.

V usage is TRBV11-2 and J usage is TRBJ2-3; no firm D call. The CDR3 is 11 amino acids. Germline CDR1 reads SGHAT; CDR2 reads FQNNGV. The V end was cut by 5 bases, the J end by 5 bases, with 5 bases between. The CDR3: CASSTGDTQYF. CDR3 DNA: TGTGCCAGCAGCACGGGAGATACGCAGTATTTT.

This clonotype was found many times. This sequence joins TRBV2 and TRBJ1-2, with 8 bases matching TRBD1. The germline V gene has CDR1 SNHLY and CDR2 FYNNEI. This CDR3 contains 13 residues. The V and J ends lost 5 bases and 3 bases, in that order; junction bases with no gene match: 2. The CDR3 is CASSQQGDYGYTF. For the CDR3, the DNA is TGTGCCAGCAGTCAACAGGGGGACTATGGCTACACCTTC.

This clonotype was seen at least ten times. The rearrangement links TRBV27 to TRBJ2-5; 11 bases fit TRBD2. The germline CDR1 and CDR2 sequences are MNHEY and SMNVEV (reference sequence). The CDR3 loop spans 14 amino acids. Unmatched junction bases numbered 5, after V lost 6 bases and J lost 5 bases. The CDR3 here is CASRLAGGGETQYF. CDR3 bases: TGTGCCAGCAGGCTAGCGGGAGGCGGGGAGACCCAGTACTTC.

In its sample, this clonotype was seen many times. The gene calls are TRBV20-1 and TRBJ2-7; 7 bases map to TRBD1. The CDR3 spans 15 residues. Per germline, CDR1 DFQATT and CDR2 SNEGSKA (reference sequence). The V and J ends lost 5 bases and 0 bases, in that order; junction bases with no gene match: 10. The CDR3 DNA reads TGCAGTGCTGAGGGCCTCCGGGACAGCTCCTACGAGCAGTACTTC. The encoded protein is CSAEGLRDSSYEQYF.

This chain connects TRBV19 to TRBJ1-4; TRBD1 matches at 9 bases. The CDR3 contains 16 residues. Germline V gene lookup returns CDR1 LNHDA and CDR2 SQIVND (reference sequence). V lost 4 bases, J lost 7 bases, and 10 bases stayed unmatched. CDR3 loop: CASSNLPGQGPEKLFF. CDR3 in DNA: TGTGCCAGTAGTAACTTACCGGGACAGGGCCCTGAAAAACTGTTTTTT. Full variable domain (rest looked up from reference TRBV19 and TRBJ1-4): DGGITQSPKYLFRKEGQNVTLSCEQNLNHDAMYWYRQDPGQGLRLIYYSQIVNDFQKGDIAEGYSVSREKKESFPLTVTSAQKNPTAFYLCASSNLPGQGPEKLFFGSGTQLSVL.

V gene TRBV6-1 combines with J gene TRBJ2-5; 7 nucleotides agree with TRBD2. The CDR3 is made up of 15 amino acids. The germline V gene encodes CDR1 MNHNS and CDR2 SASEGT. J was trimmed by 4 bases and V by 7 bases; bases with no gene match: 12. The CDR3 loop is CASKAGWEWGETQYF. The CDR3 DNA reads as TGTGCCAGCAAAGCGGGGTGGGAGTGGGGAGAGACCCAGTACTTC.

The DNA of the CDR3 is TGTGCCACCAGCAGACGTCGGACTAGCGGGGGCCCCTACGAGCAGTACTTC. Translation: CATSRRRTSGGPYEQYF. The chain carries TRBV15 and TRBJ2-7; 13 bases agree with TRBD2. The CDR3 is made up of 17 amino acids. With 2 bases clipped from V and 2 bases from J, the junction kept 6 bases outside the gene matches. CDR1 is LNHNV, CDR2 YYDKDF, per germline (reference sequence).

This clonotype was observed many times. The rearrangement links TRBV12-3 or TRBV12-4 to TRBJ1-4, with D uncertain. The CDR3 sequence is 14 residues long. V lost 6 bases and J 7 bases, leaving 15 bases between the germline ends. The DNA of the CDR3 is TGTGCCAGCAGGGACGGGAACCACGGTGAAAAACTGTTTTTT. Translated, it gives CASRDGNHGEKLFF.

This clonotype was seen ten or more times. The chain couples TRBV2 to TRBJ1-2; D call uncertain. CDR1 and CDR2 (germline): SNHLY, FYNNEI. This CDR3 is 10 amino acids long. V was pared by 6 bases and J by 8 bases, with 7 bases between. This CDR3 is CASRWGGYTF. DNA for the CDR3: TGTGCCAGCAGGTGGGGAGGCTACACCTTC.

This clonotype was observed a few times. The chain joins TRBV15 to TRBJ2-7; D is uncertain. Trimming cost V 0 bases and J 0 bases, with 9 bases left between them. There are 15 residues in the CDR3. The V gene's germline CDR1 is LNHNV and CDR2 YYDKDF (reference sequence). CDR3 bases: TGTGCCACCAGCAGAGACGGACCCCTCTCCTACGAGCAGTACTTC. As protein: CATSRDGPLSYEQYF.

This clonotype was recorded many times. The rearrangement joins TRBV11-2 to TRBJ2-7; D is ambiguous. In germline, CDR1 is SGHAT, CDR2 FQNNGV. The V end was cut by 6 bases, the J end by 2 bases, with 8 bases between. This CDR3 spans 12 amino acids. The CDR3 region has the DNA TGTGCCAGCAGTACAGACCCCTACGAGCAGTACTTC. Protein: CASSTDPYEQYF.